Sequencing of this T cell receptor beta chain was carried out in a study of CD8+ T cells in alopecia areata. On the study more broadly: By percentage of affected scalp area, the severity of treated patients was scored. Study-wide findings and caveats: It was less clear whether patients shared TCRs than it was in mice, possibly because of HLA.

This clone was picked up one time. Its target is not known. Investigators isolated RNA and reverse transcribed it into cDNA to act as the sequencing template. This table comes from immunoSEQ multiplex PCR, and its TCRdb copy is limited to in-frame clones, with some not included. Of 150,000 to 200,000 clones listed, approximately 62% are singletons. V lost 6 bases to trimming and J lost 4 bases, with 7 bases between them. The CDR3 length is 11 residues. Germline CDR1 and CDR2: SGHRS and YFSETQ. Treatment given: oral pan-JAK inhibitor, 5-10 mg twice daily. The V and J genes are TRBV5-1 and TRBJ2-5; tentatively, D is TRBD1 or TRBD2 (6 bases each). The sequence came from a human donor with alopecia areata. Sample: CD4+ T cells sorted from blood, taken at week 24, from a patient treated with tofacitinib. CDR3 in amino acids: CASKGGETQYF. In nucleotides, the CDR3 is TGCGCCAGCAAGGGGGGAGAGACCCAGTACTTC.